A selection of T cell receptor beta chains follows, all from one sample in a study of T cells expressing NK-cell markers. No DNA is given; TCRdb re-called the 5' RACE reads and lists each CDR3 protein once. The sample has about 260,000 distinct CDR3 sequences. The specimen was blood T cells: a sorted CD56 or NKG2C T cell subset, CD4+ or CD8+ T cells, or bulk PBMC T cells (not recorded which). The source is a woman between 18 and 75 years old in good health. Each CDR3 is given with its conserved first and last residue.

TRBJ2-4,TRBV20-1,CSASWENIQYF
TRBJ2-1,TRBV5-1,CASSQRQVSLNEQFF
TRBJ1-4,TRBV7-9,CASSPRPTTNEKLFF
TRBJ2-5,TRBV5-4,CASSLWPGGQETQYF
TRBJ2-7,TRBV6-2/TRBV6-3,CASSRDRQNSYEQYF
TRBJ2-1,TRBV7-6,CASSLTGNNEQFF
TRBJ1-1,TRBV7-9,CASSPRQGKNTEAFF
TRBJ2-7,TRBV10-3,CAISASGPSYEQYF
TRBJ2-1,TRBV18,CASSPGLNNEQFF
TRBJ1-6,TRBV14,CASSQGGQTSPLHF
TRBJ2-1,TRBV7-3,CASSLGLAGVYNEQFF
TRBJ1-2,TRBV6-1,CASTPTEGWPGYTF
TRBJ2-1,TRBV20-1,CSASPRVRYNEQFF
TRBJ2-3,TRBV29-1,CSARTPLTSQNTQYF
TRBJ2-1,TRBV28,CASSPPGGEQFF
TRBJ1-4,TRBV20-1,CSARDSASMWEKLFF
TRBJ1-2,TRBV10-1,CASSGQDLYGYTF
TRBJ1-5,TRBV12-3/TRBV12-4,CASRETGGNQPQHF
TRBJ2-2,TRBV4-3,CASSLASGATELFF
TRBJ2-2,TRBV28,CASSPPAANTGELFF
TRBJ1-4,TRBV10-3,CAISEGAGGRKKLFF
TRBJ2-7,TRBV12-3/TRBV12-4,CASSFSLRAGGREQYF
TRBJ1-5,TRBV7-2,CASSRGGREPQHF